Below, 10 T cell receptor beta chains from the same sample are listed, as sequenced in a study of T-cell reconstitution after alpha-beta-depleted transplantation in children. The library targeted TCRbeta and was prepared with unique molecular identifiers. Each CDR3 protein gets one entry after TCRdb re-called the PCR reads with MiXCR. The table lists 670,000 or so distinct CDR3 sequences, approximately 14% of them singletons. The sample was PBMCs, taken before TCRalphabeta/CD19-depleted stem cell transplant. The receptors derive from a girl aged 2 to 9 with congenital amegakaryocytic thrombocytopenia, due to receive a stem cell transplant.

This clonotype was recorded only once. One base away lies a much larger clone, so this may be a sequencing read error. The rearrangement uses TRBV5-1 and TRBJ2-7; 10 nucleotides match TRBD1. This CDR3 is 13 amino acids long. Per the germline V gene, CDR1 is SGHRS and CDR2 is YFSETQ. As DNA, the CDR3 is TGCGCCAGTAACCGGGACAGGGGCTACGAGCACTACTTC. Amino acid sequence: CASNRDRGYEHYF.

The V call is TRBV19, the J call TRBJ2-1; D is possibly TRBD1 (6 bases). V was pared by 4 bases and J by 8 bases, with 12 bases between. Germline V gene sequence: CDR1 LNHDA, CDR2 SQIVND (reference sequence). This CDR3 comprises 13 residues. DNA for the CDR3: TGTGCCAGTAGTACCCAGGGGTTCTATGAGCAGTTCTTC. Encoded protein: CASSTQGFYEQFF. Based on the CDR3 plus reference TRBV19 and TRBJ2-1, the full variable domain is DGGITQSPKYLFRKEGQNVTLSCEQNLNHDAMYWYRQDPGQGLRLIYYSQIVNDFQKGDIAEGYSVSREKKESFPLTVTSAQKNPTAFYLCASSTQGFYEQFFGPGTRLTVL.

Ten or more counts support this clonotype. CDR3 nucleotides: TGCGCCAGCAGCCTGGACGACAGGGTGGTGTACGAGCAGTACTTC. The encoded protein is CASSLDDRVVYEQYF. The rearrangement uses TRBV4-1 and TRBJ2-7; 7 bases match TRBD1. V trimming: 4 bases; J trimming: 4 bases; junction bases outside the gene matches: 10. The CDR3 length is 15 residues. The germline CDR1 and CDR2 sequences are MGHRA and YSYEKL.

This clonotype showed up many times. CDR3 in DNA: TGTGCCAGCAGCTTATTCGGTGGGAGTAGTGAGACCCAGTACTTC. Amino acids: CASSLFGGSSETQYF. J is TRBJ2-5 and V is TRBV7-9; the D gene is possibly TRBD2 (5 bases). V was cut by 2 bases and J by 5 bases, with 15 bases left in between. The CDR3 contains 15 residues. CDR1 is SEHNR, CDR2 FQNEAQ, per germline (reference sequence).

This clonotype was detected only a few times. The J gene is TRBJ2-7, the V gene TRBV10-2; 7 bases match TRBD2. Germline lookup yields CDR1 WSHSY and CDR2 SAAADI. This CDR3 comprises 17 residues. The V segment lost 3 bases and the J segment 0 bases; nucleotides outside the gene matches: 11. For the CDR3, the DNA is TGCGCCAGCAGTGAAGTGGGAGGGACGCCCAACTCCTACGAGCAGTACTTC. It yields the protein CASSEVGGTPNSYEQYF.

In this sample, this clonotype turned up many times. This chain links TRBV12-3 or TRBV12-4 with TRBJ2-1, with 10 bases aligning to TRBD2. After removal of 7 bases from V and 6 bases from J, the junction contained 9 bases not matched to a gene. The CDR3 sequence is 15 residues long. The CDR3 reads CASTPRLAGINEQFF. Here the CDR3 DNA reads TGTGCCAGCACCCCACGACTAGCGGGCATCAATGAGCAGTTCTTC.

This clonotype was counted a few times. The chain combines TRBV14 with TRBJ2-3, with D maybe TRBD2 (5 bases). CDR3 size: 15 residues. V lost 5 bases and J lost 0, with 12 bases in between. Germline V gene sequence: CDR1 SGHDN, CDR2 FVKESK. In nucleotides, the CDR3 is TGTGCCAGCAGCTCCACTAGTGCTAGCACAGATACGCAGTATTTT. Translated: CASSSTSASTDTQYF.

This clonotype has more than one count but fewer than ten. V usage is TRBV5-6 and J usage is TRBJ2-1; TRBD2 might be the D (6 bases). CDR1 and CDR2 (germline): SGHDT, YYEEEE. The CDR3 consists of 16 residues. V lost 0 bases and J lost 5, with 15 bases in between. The CDR3 DNA follows: TGTGCCAGCAGCTTGGGGGGGGTCCGTGGGCACAATGAGCAGTTCTTC. Translating it yields CASSLGGVRGHNEQFF.

This clonotype came up many times. This chain joins TRBV5-1 and TRBJ2-3; 10 bases line up with TRBD1. V was clipped by 4 bases and J by 5 bases; unmatched bases: 4. Germline lookup yields CDR1 SGHRS and CDR2 YFSETQ. The CDR3 runs to 14 residues. In DNA form, the CDR3 reads TGCGCCAGCAGCCTCCGGGACAGGGGAGATACGCAGTATTTT. This codes for CASSLRDRGDTQYF.

There are many counts of this clonotype. The chain employs TRBV5-1 and TRBJ2-5; D tentatively fits TRBD1 or TRBD2 (5 bases each). This CDR3 is 14 amino acids long. V dropped 4 bases and J dropped 3 bases, with 13 bases sitting between them. Germline V gene sequence: CDR1 SGHRS, CDR2 YFSETQ. The CDR3 sequence is CASSTGTDKETQYF. The CDR3 bases are TGCGCCAGCAGCACCGGGACGGACAAAGAGACCCAGTACTTC.